What follows are 28 T cell receptor beta chains derived from one specimen sequenced in a study of blood T cell repertoires in COVID-19. The table came from immunoSEQ multiplex PCR; TCRdb's copy has only in-frame clones and leaves some out. This table has a few hundred thousand clones, around 83% appearing once. The sequencing input was peripheral blood. The receptors were gathered from a woman between 45 and 65 years old with acute or convalescent COVID-19.

About this clone itself: The sample carries other DNA sequences with the same CDR3. This chain connects TRBV9 to TRBJ1-1, with D maybe TRBD1 (6 bases). The germline V gene encodes CDR1 SGDLS and CDR2 YYNGEE. V lost 2 bases, J lost 1 base, and 6 bases lay in between. There are 13 residues in the CDR3. The CDR3, as DNA: TGTGCCAGCAGCGTGGACAGGAACACTGAAGCTTTCTTT. It codes for CASSVDRNTEAFF.

This clone was counted once. J is TRBJ1-4 and V is TRBV7-9, with TRBD1 identical over 9 bases. The length of the CDR3 is 15 residues. Looked up from germline, CDR1 is SEHNR and CDR2 is FQNEAQ (reference sequence). The V segment lost 5 bases and the J segment 7 bases; nucleotides outside the gene matches: 8. CDR3 amino acids: CASSQADRGIEKLFF. Written as DNA, the CDR3 is TGTGCCAGCAGCCAGGCGGACAGGGGAATTGAAAAACTGTTTTTT.

V and J are TRBV5-5 and TRBJ2-1; maybe TRBD2 (5 bases). V was trimmed by 4 bases and J by 1 base, leaving 18 bases between them. This CDR3 is 17 amino acids long. In germline, CDR1 is SGHKS, CDR2 YYEKEE (reference sequence). In nucleotides, the CDR3 is TGTGCCAGCAGCCCCCTCTTAGAGGGCGGGTCCTACAATGAGCAGTTCTTC. This codes for CASSPLLEGGSYNEQFF.

V and J are TRBV6-6 and TRBJ1-2; 10 bases agree with TRBD1. The germline gives CDR1 MNHNY, CDR2 SVGAGI (reference sequence). Unmatched junction bases numbered 6, after V lost 4 bases and J lost 10 bases. This CDR3 has 13 amino acids. The CDR3, as DNA: TGTGCCAGCAGTTCCGGACAGGGGGGATCCTACACCTTC. Residues: CASSSGQGGSYTF.

This rearrangement joins TRBV10-3 to TRBJ2-1; D is possibly TRBD1 (6 bases). This CDR3 is built from 13 residues. The germline gives CDR1 ENHRY, CDR2 SYGVKD. Trimming pared 10 bases from V and 6 bases from J, leaving 16 bases between. CDR3 nucleotide sequence: TGTGCCACCGAGGTGGACAGCCGCAATGAGCAGTTCTTC. Amino acid sequence: CATEVDSRNEQFF.

V and J are TRBV18 and TRBJ2-5, with TRBD1 as a possible D gene (5 bases). The germline V gene encodes CDR1 KGHSH and CDR2 LQKENI. This CDR3 region has 13 residues. The V and J ends lost 4 bases and 2 bases respectively, with 8 bases between them. The chain's CDR3 is CASSRDRQETQYF. In DNA, the CDR3 is TGTGCCAGCTCACGCGACAGACAAGAGACCCAGTACTTC.

The rearrangement uses TRBV25-1 and TRBJ1-2; 9 bases match TRBD1. Germline lookup yields CDR1 MGHDK and CDR2 SYGVNS. V shed 8 bases, J shed 7 bases, and the junction held 8 bases outside the gene matches. The CDR3 totals 13 residues. This chain's CDR3 is CASVPGQGSGYTF. The CDR3 region has the DNA TGTGCCAGCGTCCCGGGACAGGGTAGTGGCTACACCTTC.

This chain connects TRBV21-1 to TRBJ1-2; the table names TRBD1, a call not compared with the DNA. TRBV21-1 is a pseudogene segment. This CDR3 has 15 amino acids. The CDR3 bases are TGTGCCAGCAGCATCCGGAGACAGGGACCCTATGGCTACACCTTC. Protein sequence: CASSIRRQGPYGYTF.

The chain combines TRBV18 with TRBJ1-5, with 8 bases matching TRBD1. CDR3 length: 16 amino acids. Looked up from germline, CDR1 is KGHSH and CDR2 is LQKENI. V was pared by 0 bases and J by 4 bases, with 5 bases of the junction left unmatched. The CDR3 DNA follows: TGTGCCAGCTCACCACCCGGGACAGGCCGTAATCAGCCCCAGCATTTT. It specifies CASSPPGTGRNQPQHF.

The rearrangement links TRBV19 to TRBJ2-2, with TRBD1 as a possible D gene (6 bases). The CDR3 loop spans 15 amino acids. CDR1 and CDR2 (germline): LNHDA, SQIVND (reference sequence). Deletions cut 7 bases from V and 1 base from J, with 13 bases between. The CDR3 region has the DNA TGTGCCAGTACTGTAGCACAGGGGAACACCGGGGAGCTGTTTTTT. This translates into CASTVAQGNTGELFF.

This chain joins TRBV19 and TRBJ1-1; no reliable D call. The CDR3 has 14 residues. Germline loops: CDR1 LNHDA, CDR2 SQIVND (reference sequence). Trimming cost V 1 base and J 1 base, with 7 bases left between them. This CDR3 is CASSIGRGNTEAFF. The CDR3 DNA is TGTGCCAGTAGTATAGGACGAGGGAACACTGAAGCTTTCTTT.

The gene calls are TRBV28 and TRBJ1-1; D is possibly TRBD1 (5 bases). The length of the CDR3 is 13 residues. Trimming pared 3 bases from V and 1 base from J, leaving 6 bases between. CDR1 is MDHEN, CDR2 SYDVKM, per germline. In nucleotides, the CDR3 is TGTGCCAGCAGTTTCCAGGGGAACACTGAAGCTTTCTTT. Protein: CASSFQGNTEAFF.

This clone has only a few counts. The chain links TRBV6-5 to TRBJ2-2; D possibly corresponds to TRBD2 (7 bases). This CDR3 region has 16 residues. Germline CDR1 MNHEY, CDR2 SVGAGI. With 2 bases removed from V and 0 bases from J, the gap between germline ends came to 10 bases. The CDR3 loop is CASSYRGGTNTGELFF. The DNA for the CDR3 is TGTGCCAGCAGTTACAGGGGGGGTACGAACACCGGGGAGCTGTTTTTT.

In this sample, this clone turned up a few times. The V and J genes are TRBV3-1 (or the pseudogene TRBV3-2) and TRBJ1-2, with TRBD1 matching over 7 bases. V lost 4 bases, J lost 3 bases, and 8 bases stayed unmatched. Germline values: CDR1 LGHDT, CDR2 YNNKEL (reference sequence). The CDR3 consists of 15 residues. This CDR3 reads CASSPSAGGHYGYTF. The CDR3 DNA sequence: TGTGCCAGCAGCCCTAGCGCAGGGGGGCACTATGGCTACACCTTC.

V and J are TRBV28 and TRBJ1-4; 7 bases are shared with TRBD1. The CDR3 is 13 residues long. The germline gives CDR1 MDHEN, CDR2 SYDVKM. J gave up 5 bases and V 5 bases, and 2 bases lay outside the gene matches. The CDR3 DNA sequence: TGTGCCAGCAGTCCAGGGGGGAATGAAAAACTGTTTTTT. Protein sequence: CASSPGGNEKLFF.

The chain uses TRBV4-2 and TRBJ2-2; D is undetermined. The CDR3 has 19 amino acids. Germline V gene sequence: CDR1 LGHNA, CDR2 YNFKEQ. Trimming took off 0 bases at V and 2 bases at J, with 19 bases between the two ends. For the CDR3, the DNA is TGTGCCAGCAGCCAAGAAATACTTATCGAGGCCTCAAACACCGGGGAGCTGTTTTTT. Translation: CASSQEILIEASNTGELFF.

The genes are TRBV7-2 and TRBJ1-2, with D possibly being TRBD1 (5 bases). CDR3 length equals 14 residues. CDR1 and CDR2 from the germline V gene are SGHTA and FQGNSA. Between the trimmed V and J ends, which lost 2 bases and 5 bases, there was a span of 12 bases. In DNA, the CDR3 is TGTGCCAGCAGCTTAAGGGGAGGGGATTATGGCTACACCTTC. It codes for CASSLRGGDYGYTF.

Worth noting for this clone: This sample includes further DNA sequences coding for the same CDR3. V and J are TRBV12-3 or TRBV12-4 and TRBJ1-2; no reliable D call. CDR3 length: 11 amino acids. Trimming took off 4 bases at V and 5 bases at J, with 5 bases between the two ends. The CDR3 DNA is TGTGCCAGCAGTTCACTATATGGCTACACCTTC. Protein product: CASSSLYGYTF.

The J gene is TRBJ2-1, the V gene TRBV4-2; 10 bases agree with TRBD2. The CDR3 sequence is 15 residues long. With V trimmed by 0 bases and J by 14 bases, 10 bases remained unmatched. The germline gives CDR1 LGHNA, CDR2 YNFKEQ. CDR3 in DNA: TGTGCCAGCAGCCAAGATCTCCTAGCGGGAGCCGAGGAGTTCTTC. Translating gives CASSQDLLAGAEEFF.

The V and J genes are TRBV7-8 and TRBJ2-1; 9 positions agree with TRBD2. This CDR3 has 19 amino acids. Germline V lookup: CDR1 SGHVS, CDR2 FQNEAQ. V lost 1 base to trimming and J lost 4 bases; unmatched junction nucleotides: 14. The CDR3 region is CASSLERRSLAGVYNEQFF. In DNA form, the CDR3 reads TGTGCCAGCAGCTTAGAAAGGAGGTCTTTAGCGGGAGTATACAATGAGCAGTTCTTC.

The V gene is TRBV6-1, the J gene TRBJ2-3; 9 bases are a match to TRBD2. CDR1 MNHNS and CDR2 SASEGT come from the germline V gene. The V gene end was trimmed by 1 base and the J gene end by 7 bases; junction bases not matched to a gene: 9. The CDR3 contains 16 residues. This CDR3 is CASSEGLQRGANTQYF. The CDR3 DNA sequence: TGTGCCAGCAGTGAAGGACTGCAGCGGGGGGCGAATACGCAGTATTTT.

This chain connects TRBV3-1 (or the pseudogene TRBV3-2) to TRBJ1-6; possibly TRBD1 for D (5 bases). Germline V gene data show CDR1 as LGHDT and CDR2 as YNNKEL (reference sequence). Between the trimmed V and J ends, which lost 2 bases and 7 bases, there was a span of 12 bases. The CDR3 length is 15 residues. This chain's CDR3 is CASSQSGGTNSPLHF. The CDR3 DNA reads as TGTGCCAGCAGCCAATCCGGCGGGACCAATTCACCCCTCCACTTT.

This clone came up once. CDR3 sequence (DNA): TGTGCCAGCAGCTTGGTCCACAGATCCCTCTCCTACAATGAGCAGTTCTTC. Protein: CASSLVHRSLSYNEQFF. The chain combines TRBV5-8 with TRBJ2-1; unclear D gene. This CDR3 region has 17 residues. The germline V and J ends were trimmed by 0 bases and 0 bases, with 13 bases remaining between them. The germline V gene has CDR1 SGHTS and CDR2 YDEGEE. Drawing the rest from reference TRBV5-8 and TRBJ2-1, the complete variable domain is EAGVTQSPTHLIKTRGQQATLRCSPISGHTSVYWYQQALGLGLQFLLWYDEGEERNRGNFPPRFSGRQFPNYSSELNVNALELEDSALYLCASSLVHRSLSYNEQFFGPGTRLTVL.

This chain uses TRBV27 with TRBJ2-3, with D maybe TRBD2 (5 bases). V shed 8 bases and J shed 2 bases, with 8 bases lying between them. Germline CDR1 and CDR2: MNHEY and SMNVEV (reference sequence). The CDR3 contains 12 residues. Here the CDR3 reads CASRLNTDTQYF. Written as DNA, the CDR3 is TGTGCCAGCCGACTAAACACAGATACGCAGTATTTT.

The chain has TRBV4-1 and TRBJ1-2; no reliable D call. Germline values: CDR1 MGHRA, CDR2 YSYEKL. CDR3 length: 16 residues. Trimming removed 0 bases from V and 0 bases from J, with 11 bases in between. The CDR3 reads CASSQDLRETNYGYTF. The CDR3 DNA sequence: TGCGCCAGCAGCCAAGACCTCCGGGAGACTAACTATGGCTACACCTTC.

The chain carries TRBV27 and TRBJ1-2, with 10 positions matching TRBD1. The V and J ends lost 2 bases and 6 bases, in that order; junction bases with no gene match: 6. The CDR3 has 15 residues. Germline values: CDR1 MNHEY, CDR2 SMNVEV (reference sequence). The DNA for the CDR3 is TGTGCCAGCAGTTTACGGGCGGGACAGGGGCATGGCTACACCTTC. Residues: CASSLRAGQGHGYTF.

This clone was observed a few times. This chain links TRBV13 with TRBJ1-2; D is possibly TRBD1 (6 bases). The CDR3 runs 18 residues. Looked up from germline, CDR1 is PRHDT and CDR2 is FYEKMQ (reference sequence). The ends were cut back, 2 bases at V and 5 bases at J, with 24 bases in the middle. In DNA, the CDR3 is TGTGCCAGCAGCTTACTATTGGAGTGGGGGCCCACAAAGTATGGCTACACCTTC. It specifies CASSLLLEWGPTKYGYTF.

V is TRBV2 and J is TRBJ2-7; weak D call: TRBD2 (6 bases). Germline assignment: CDR1 SNHLY and CDR2 FYNNEI. This CDR3 has 16 residues. V was trimmed by 6 bases and J by 0 bases, leaving 18 bases between them. The DNA of the CDR3 is TGTGCCAGCAGCGGCGGAAGCTCCGGGAGCTCCTACGAGCAGTACTTC. This encodes CASSGGSSGSSYEQYF.